This TCR beta chain emerged from a study of cytomegalovirus exposure and HLA in healthy donors. Trimming took 2 bases from V and 2 from J; bases not matched to a gene: 5. This CDR3 contains 15 residues. Per germline, CDR1 MNHEY and CDR2 SVGAGI. The PCR had 60 Vbeta and 13 Jbeta primers. Clones were read by immunoSEQ multiplex PCR, and TCRdb kept only the in-frame ones, dropping some. The profile shows tens of thousands of clones, approximately 71% of them singletons. This clone was recorded only once. This chain links TRBV6-5 with TRBJ1-2, with 7 bases fitting TRBD1. The receptor was isolated from a middle-aged man in good health and CMV-seronegative. Sequencing input: PBMCs. The CDR3 DNA reads as TGTGCCAGCAGTTACGGTAGACAGGGCAACTATGGCTACACCTTC. Encoded protein: CASSYGRQGNYGYTF.